These 31 T cell receptor beta chains share one sample of origin, sequenced in a study of blood T cell repertoires in COVID-19. The assay was immunoSEQ multiplex PCR, and TCRdb's table has in-frame clones only and misses some. This table has 100,000 or so clones, more than 70% appearing once. The sample taken for sequencing was peripheral blood. These receptors were taken from a man between 60 and 70 years old with acute or convalescent COVID-19.

The chain links TRBV21-1 to TRBJ1-4. TRBV21-1 is a recognized pseudogene. The CDR3 runs 20 residues. The CDR3 sequence: CASSKRRKTDSLGGARPLFF. CDR3 DNA sequence: TGTGCCAGCAGCAAACGTAGAAAGACCGATTCCCTTGGGGGGGCGCGTCCCCTGTTTTTT.

The J gene is TRBJ2-2, the V gene TRBV29-1, with TRBD2 matching 10 bases. J gave up 1 base and V 4 bases, and 9 bases lay outside the gene matches. This CDR3 is 17 amino acids long. Per germline, CDR1 SQVTM and CDR2 ANQGSEA. The CDR3 sequence is CSVVQAGGPLNTGELFF. The CDR3, as DNA: TGCAGCGTTGTACAAGCGGGGGGGCCCCTGAACACCGGGGAGCTGTTTTTT.

The rearrangement uses TRBV4-1 and TRBJ2-7; tentatively, D is TRBD2 (6 bases). Trimming removed 2 bases from V and 0 bases from J, with 14 bases in between. This CDR3 has 16 residues. Germline V gene lookup returns CDR1 MGHRA and CDR2 YSYEKL. CDR3 coding DNA: TGCGCCAGCAGCCAACCTCAAGGGAGGAGCTCCTACGAGCAGTACTTC. Protein product: CASSQPQGRSSYEQYF.

The chain is built from TRBV14 and TRBJ2-5; TRBD2 agrees at 8 bases. Germline assignment: CDR1 SGHDN and CDR2 FVKESK. V was pared by 4 bases and J by 4 bases, with 17 bases of the junction left unmatched. The CDR3 has 18 amino acids. The CDR3 sequence is CASSLVSGAQEPVETQYF. CDR3 DNA: TGTGCCAGCAGCCTAGTTAGCGGGGCTCAAGAGCCGGTAGAGACCCAGTACTTC.

The chain joins TRBV13 to TRBJ2-1; weak D call: TRBD2 (6 bases). Germline CDR1 reads PRHDT; CDR2 reads FYEKMQ (reference sequence). CDR3 length: 13 residues. Trimming left V 6 bases short and J 12 bases short, with 18 bases between. The CDR3 spells CASRPYPGTGQFF. In DNA form, the CDR3 reads TGTGCCAGCAGACCTTACCCCGGGACTGGGCAGTTCTTC.

The chain has TRBV6-1 and TRBJ2-2; D perhaps matches TRBD2 (5 bases). V was pared by 2 bases and J by 3 bases, with 13 bases between. Looked up from germline, CDR1 is MNHNS and CDR2 is SASEGT. This CDR3 is built from 16 residues. In DNA form, the CDR3 reads TGTGCCAGCAGTGAACAGTTAGCGTCGGACACCGGGGAGCTGTTTTTT. It encodes CASSEQLASDTGELFF.

The chain couples TRBV3-1 (or the pseudogene TRBV3-2) to TRBJ1-2, with TRBD1 matching over 7 bases. The CDR3 is 15 residues long. With V trimmed by 3 bases and J by 4 bases, 8 bases remained unmatched. The germline V gene has CDR1 LGHDT and CDR2 YNNKEL (reference sequence). DNA of the CDR3: TGTGCCAGCAGCCAGGCGGACAGGAGCCTCTATGGCTACACCTTC. Translation gives CASSQADRSLYGYTF.

The genes are TRBV6-4 and TRBJ1-2; D perhaps matches TRBD1 (5 bases). The germline gives CDR1 MRHNA, CDR2 SNTAGT. Trimming removed 3 bases from V and 8 bases from J, with 16 bases in between. The CDR3 is made up of 14 amino acids. This CDR3 is CASSDLRTPRGYTF. In DNA form, the CDR3 reads TGTGCCAGCAGTGATCTTCGGACACCAAGGGGCTACACCTTC.

The chain carries TRBV5-1 and TRBJ1-2; 9 bases fit TRBD1. Germline V gene lookup returns CDR1 SGHRS and CDR2 YFSETQ. This CDR3 contains 18 residues. Trimming at V came to 0 bases and at J to 5 bases, leaving 14 bases not matched to a gene. The CDR3: CASSLDLRTTDRGYGYTF. CDR3 sequence (DNA): TGCGCCAGCAGCTTGGATTTAAGGACAACGGACAGGGGATATGGCTACACCTTC.

The J gene is TRBJ2-1, the V gene TRBV5-6, with 7 positions matching TRBD2. The germline V gene has CDR1 SGHDT and CDR2 YYEEEE. The V segment lost 6 bases and the J segment 9 bases; nucleotides outside the gene matches: 21. The CDR3 is 17 residues long. The CDR3 spells CASTYLGVAGEYSEQFF. The CDR3 coding sequence is TGTGCCAGCACCTATCTGGGAGTTGCGGGAGAGTATAGTGAGCAGTTCTTC.

V and J are TRBV25-1 and TRBJ1-2, with 10 bases aligning to TRBD1. The CDR3 sequence is 16 residues long. The germline V gene encodes CDR1 MGHDK and CDR2 SYGVNS. Germline trimming cut 0 bases from V and 5 bases from J; bases unmatched to any gene: 6. The CDR3 sequence is CASSEYRDRGGYGYTF. CDR3 sequence (DNA): TGTGCCAGCAGTGAATATAGGGACAGGGGCGGTTATGGCTACACCTTC.

A few counts support this clone. The chain links TRBV5-5 to TRBJ2-7, with TRBD1 matching 7 bases. The CDR3 consists of 13 residues. The germline V gene encodes CDR1 SGHKS and CDR2 YYEKEE (reference sequence). After removal of 2 bases from V and 6 bases from J, the junction contained 5 bases not matched to a gene. As DNA, the CDR3 is TGTGCCAGCAGCTTAAACAGGGGCGTCGAGCAGTACTTC. Amino acids: CASSLNRGVEQYF.

V usage is TRBV9 and J usage is TRBJ2-5; 7 positions agree with TRBD2. This CDR3 has 14 amino acids. V lost 3 bases and J lost 3; bases outside the gene matches: 5. Germline V gene lookup returns CDR1 SGDLS and CDR2 YYNGEE. The CDR3, as DNA: TGTGCCAGCAGCGGCGGACTAGTAAAAGAGACCCAGTACTTC. Its protein is CASSGGLVKETQYF.

The chain uses TRBV20-1 and TRBJ1-3, with D possibly TRBD1 on 5 matching bases. V was cut by 3 bases and J by 2 bases, with 11 bases left in between. Germline values: CDR1 DFQATT, CDR2 SNEGSKA (reference sequence). This CDR3 has 14 residues. The CDR3 loop is CSASEAGPGNTIYF. CDR3 bases: TGCAGTGCTAGTGAGGCGGGGCCTGGAAACACCATATATTTT.

The chain is built from TRBV7-3 and TRBJ1-1, with D perhaps TRBD1 (5 bases). V was cut by 0 bases and J by 1 base, with 6 bases left in between. Germline V lookup: CDR1 SGHTA, CDR2 FQGTGA. CDR3 size: 14 residues. In nucleotides, the CDR3 is TGTGCCAGCAGCTTAACGGGGCCGAACACTGAAGCTTTCTTT. It yields the protein CASSLTGPNTEAFF.

The chain uses TRBV19 and TRBJ1-1; D unresolved. CDR1 is LNHDA, CDR2 SQIVND, per germline (reference sequence). CDR3 length: 14 residues. With 0 bases removed from V and 1 base from J, the gap between germline ends came to 6 bases. Here the CDR3 DNA reads TGTGCCAGTAGTATAGATCTAGCGAACACTGAAGCTTTCTTT. As protein: CASSIDLANTEAFF.

V is TRBV12-3 or TRBV12-4 and J is TRBJ1-5, with D possibly being TRBD1 (5 bases). The CDR3 spans 12 residues. Trimming left V 6 bases short and J 5 bases short, with 8 bases between. The CDR3 loop is CASSQGYQPQHF. In nucleotides, the CDR3 is TGTGCCAGCAGCCAGGGCTATCAGCCCCAGCATTTT.

The chain is built from TRBV5-8 and TRBJ1-6, with 11 bases aligning to TRBD1. CDR1 and CDR2 (germline): SGHTS, YDEGEE. With V trimmed by 4 bases and J by 3 bases, 3 bases remained unmatched. CDR3 size: 16 residues. The CDR3 DNA follows: TGTGCCAGCAGCCCCGGGACAGGGGGCTATAATTCACCCCTCCACTTT. Translation: CASSPGTGGYNSPLHF.

The V and J genes are TRBV29-1 and TRBJ2-7, with D possibly being TRBD1 (6 bases). The CDR3 totals 13 residues. CDR1 is SQVTM, CDR2 ANQGSEA, per germline. Trimming left V 5 bases short and J 2 bases short, with 13 bases between. CDR3 nucleotide sequence: TGCAGCGTTAACCAGGGGCCCGCCTACGAGCAGTACTTC. This translates into CSVNQGPAYEQYF.

This chain uses TRBV1 with TRBJ1-2. TRBV1 is an annotated pseudogene. The CDR3 covers 17 residues. The CDR3 region has the DNA TGCACCAGCAGCCAAGATCTTGGTCCCTTAGAGGGCTATGGCTACACCTTC. Translation gives CTSSQDLGPLEGYGYTF.

This chain connects TRBV19 to TRBJ1-4; 9 bases fit TRBD1. V was pared by 8 bases and J by 4 bases, with 8 bases of the junction left unmatched. The CDR3 has 15 amino acids. Germline loops: CDR1 LNHDA, CDR2 SQIVND (reference sequence). DNA for the CDR3: TGTGCCAGTGCACCACAGGGGGCAAGTAATGAAAAACTGTTTTTT. This sequence encodes CASAPQGASNEKLFF.

The rearrangement joins TRBV5-6 to TRBJ1-3, with D perhaps TRBD1 (5 bases). Germline V gene lookup returns CDR1 SGHDT and CDR2 YYEEEE. This CDR3 has 14 amino acids. The V end was cut by 1 base, the J end by 3 bases, with 8 bases between. CDR3 DNA sequence: TGTGCCAGCAGCTTGTATAGGGGTGGAAACACCATATATTTT. This translates into CASSLYRGGNTIYF.

This chain links TRBV7-2 with TRBJ2-1; TRBD1 matches at 8 bases. Germline-derived CDR1 and CDR2 are SGHTA and FQGNSA. This CDR3 contains 14 residues. J lost 6 bases, V lost 5 bases, and 6 bases had no gene match. As DNA, the CDR3 is TGTGCCAGCAGCCGCAGGGGGCTCGGCAATGAGCAGTTCTTC. Its translation: CASSRRGLGNEQFF.

This CDR3 reads CASCLAESGNTIYF. The CDR3 region has the DNA TGTGCCAGCTGTCTGGCGGAATCTGGAAACACCATATATTTT. The V call is TRBV6-5, the J call TRBJ1-3; D unclear. With 8 bases removed from V and 1 base from J, the gap between germline ends came to 12 bases. CDR1 MNHEY and CDR2 SVGAGI come from the germline V gene. There are 14 residues in the CDR3.

The chain combines TRBV11-3 with TRBJ2-5; the D is unclear. V was trimmed by 7 bases and J by 7 bases, leaving 4 bases between them. The CDR3 runs to 9 residues. The germline V gene encodes CDR1 SGHNT and CDR2 YENEEA. CDR3 sequence reads: CASTSTQYF. The CDR3 coding sequence is TGTGCCAGCACCTCGACCCAGTACTTC.

The chain is built from TRBV28 and TRBJ2-3; TRBD1 matches at 7 bases. V lost 5 bases to trimming and J lost 1 base; unmatched junction nucleotides: 6. CDR1 and CDR2 from the germline V gene are MDHEN and SYDVKM. This CDR3 contains 15 residues. The CDR3 region has the DNA TGTGCCAGCAGTACCACGGGACAGCGCACAGATACGCAGTATTTT. This codes for CASSTTGQRTDTQYF.

In this sample, this clone turned up once. The chain is built from TRBV6-5 and TRBJ1-2; no reliable D call. The ends were cut back, 7 bases at V and 8 bases at J, with 14 bases in the middle. This CDR3 has 12 residues. Germline assignment: CDR1 MNHEY and CDR2 SVGAGI. The CDR3 DNA is TGTGCCAGCACCGTAGGGAGCGTAGGCTACACCTTC. Translating it yields CASTVGSVGYTF.

The rearrangement uses TRBV19 and TRBJ1-1, with 7 bases aligning to TRBD1. The CDR3 totals 13 residues. Germline CDR1 and CDR2: LNHDA and SQIVND (reference sequence). With V trimmed by 6 bases and J by 2 bases, 3 bases remained unmatched. DNA for the CDR3: TGTGCCAGTAGGGACAGGCAAAACACTGAAGCTTTCTTT. Translation gives CASRDRQNTEAFF.

The chain links TRBV19 to TRBJ2-3, with TRBD2 identical over 11 bases. Trimming took 2 bases from V and 5 from J; bases not matched to a gene: 3. Germline V gives CDR1 LNHDA, CDR2 SQIVND (reference sequence). This CDR3 region has 15 residues. This CDR3 is CASSILLAGEDTQYF. CDR3 DNA: TGTGCCAGTAGTATACTACTAGCGGGAGAAGATACGCAGTATTTT. Full variable domain (outside the CDR3, taken from reference TRBV19 and TRBJ2-3): DGGITQSPKYLFRKEGQNVTLSCEQNLNHDAMYWYRQDPGQGLRLIYYSQIVNDFQKGDIAEGYSVSREKKESFPLTVTSAQKNPTAFYLCASSILLAGEDTQYFGPGTRLTVL.

The rearrangement uses TRBV5-6 and TRBJ2-2; 7 nucleotides agree with TRBD2. Germline CDR1 is SGHDT and CDR2 is YYEEEE. The V segment lost 2 bases and the J segment 1 base; nucleotides outside the gene matches: 5. The CDR3 spans 16 residues. The CDR3 nucleotides read TGTGCCAGCAGCTTTTTACGGGAGGTGAACACCGGGGAGCTGTTTTTT. It encodes CASSFLREVNTGELFF.

This chain uses TRBV6-6 with TRBJ2-1; 7 bases map to TRBD2. The V gene's germline CDR1 is MNHNY and CDR2 SVGAGI (reference sequence). The CDR3 loop spans 15 amino acids. V was clipped by 2 bases and J by 8 bases; unmatched bases: 9. CDR3 loop: CASSYGGGLGDEQFF. The CDR3, as DNA: TGTGCCAGCAGTTACGGCGGGGGTCTAGGCGATGAGCAGTTCTTC.